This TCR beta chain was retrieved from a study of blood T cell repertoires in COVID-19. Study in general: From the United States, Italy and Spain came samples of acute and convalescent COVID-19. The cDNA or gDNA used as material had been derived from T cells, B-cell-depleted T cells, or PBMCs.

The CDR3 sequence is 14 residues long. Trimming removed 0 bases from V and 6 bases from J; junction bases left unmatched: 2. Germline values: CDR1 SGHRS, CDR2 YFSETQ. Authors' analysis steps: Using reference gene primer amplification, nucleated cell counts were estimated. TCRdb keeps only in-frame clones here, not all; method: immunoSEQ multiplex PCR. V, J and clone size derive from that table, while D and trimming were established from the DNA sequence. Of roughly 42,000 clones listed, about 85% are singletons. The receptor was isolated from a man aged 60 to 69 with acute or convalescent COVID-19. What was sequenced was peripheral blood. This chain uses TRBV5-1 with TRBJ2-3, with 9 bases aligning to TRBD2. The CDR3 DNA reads TGCGCCAGCAGCTTGGGCGGGGGGGCGGATACGCAGTATTTT. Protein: CASSLGGGADTQYF.